Following are 28 T cell receptor beta chains from one sample sequenced in a study of T cells in Graves' hyperthyroidism and ophthalmopathy. Amplified TCR beta CDR3 regions derived from RNA transcripts. TCR CDR3 regions were first amplified by RT-PCR with HTBI primers. MiXCR, run by TCRdb on the multiplex PCR reads, gives a single entry per CDR3 protein. The repertoire has about 640,000 distinct CDR3 sequences, less than 25% of them found once; the top ten carry 34%. Material for sequencing was blood. The receptors originated from a man in his thirties or forties with Graves' ophthalmopathy.

To note about this clonotype: A much more abundant neighbour one base away suggests this may be a read error. The chain uses TRBV6-1 and TRBJ1-1, with no clear D. Germline V gene lookup returns CDR1 MNHNS and CDR2 SASEGT. The CDR3 has 14 residues. V shed 7 bases and J shed 4 bases, with 16 bases lying between them. This CDR3 reads CASKIGHQITEAFF. The CDR3 nucleotides read TGTGCCAGCAAGATCGGGCACCAGATCACTGAAGCTTTCTTT.

This rearrangement joins TRBV6-1 to TRBJ2-5, with 8 positions matching TRBD1. CDR1 is MNHNS, CDR2 SASEGT, per germline. V shed 5 bases and J 6 bases; nucleotides not matched to a gene: 8. The CDR3 length is 14 residues. The CDR3 loop is CASSKTGAAKTQYF. The CDR3 nucleotides read TGTGCCAGCAGTAAGACAGGGGCGGCGAAGACCCAGTACTTC.

This clonotype was detected a few times. The chain carries TRBV29-1 and TRBJ2-1, with TRBD2 matching 9 bases. Germline CDR1 SQVTM, CDR2 ANQGSEA. The CDR3 is 12 residues long. V lost 7 bases to trimming and J lost 9 bases; unmatched junction nucleotides: 7. As DNA, the CDR3 is TGCAGCGCCATAGCGGGAGTATCTGAGCAGTTCTTC. Its protein product is CSAIAGVSEQFF.

Only one count was recorded for this clonotype. The chain carries TRBV20-1 and TRBJ2-1; TRBD2 agrees at 7 bases. V dropped 0 bases and J dropped 2; count of bases not matched to a gene: 4. The length of the CDR3 is 15 residues. The germline gives CDR1 DFQATT, CDR2 SNEGSKA (reference sequence). This CDR3 is CSARDPGTTYNEQFF. The CDR3 DNA reads TGCAGTGCTAGAGATCCAGGGACTACCTACAATGAGCAGTTCTTC.

The rearrangement uses TRBV19 and TRBJ1-4, with D uncertain. The V end was cut by 0 bases, the J end by 1 base, with 9 bases between. This CDR3 has 16 residues. The V gene's germline CDR1 is LNHDA and CDR2 SQIVND (reference sequence). CDR3 nucleotide sequence: TGTGCCAGTAGTATAGAGGGCCCGCGAACTAATGAAAAACTGTTTTTT. Translating gives CASSIEGPRTNEKLFF.

The chain joins TRBV10-3 to TRBJ1-2; D uncertain. The length of the CDR3 is 17 residues. V was pared by 0 bases and J by 5 bases, with 19 bases between. Germline CDR1 ENHRY, CDR2 SYGVKD. DNA of the CDR3: TGTGCCATCAGTGAGTCGATAAACGTAGAGGCGCTATATGGCTACACCTTC. As protein: CAISESINVEALYGYTF.

This clonotype appeared a few times. The genes are TRBV19 and TRBJ1-5, with 7 bases identical to TRBD1. The CDR3 sequence is 16 residues long. Germline V gene data show CDR1 as LNHDA and CDR2 as SQIVND (reference sequence). The ends lost 3 bases at V and 4 bases at J; junction bases unmatched: 9. The chain's CDR3 is CASSIRGTEFNQPQHF. The CDR3 nucleotides are TGTGCCAGTAGTATCCGAGGGACAGAGTTTAATCAGCCCCAGCATTTT. Together with reference TRBV19 and TRBJ1-5, the CDR3 gives the full variable domain: DGGITQSPKYLFRKEGQNVTLSCEQNLNHDAMYWYRQDPGQGLRLIYYSQIVNDFQKGDIAEGYSVSREKKESFPLTVTSAQKNPTAFYLCASSIRGTEFNQPQHFGDGTRLSIL.

This clonotype has a handful of counts. The V and J genes are TRBV7-2 and TRBJ2-2; D perhaps matches TRBD1 (6 bases). From germline, CDR1 is SGHTA and CDR2 FQGNSA. This CDR3 contains 14 residues. Between the trimmed V and J ends, which lost 1 base and 5 bases, there was a span of 8 bases. The CDR3 here is CASSLEQGTGELFF. The CDR3 region has the DNA TGTGCCAGCAGCTTAGAACAGGGAACCGGGGAGCTGTTTTTT.

This clonotype was counted at least ten times. The gene calls are TRBV11-2 and TRBJ2-7, with 8 nucleotides matching TRBD2. The germline gives CDR1 SGHAT, CDR2 FQNNGV. Germline trimming cut 1 base from V and 6 bases from J; bases unmatched to any gene: 5. CDR3 size: 14 residues. The CDR3 DNA reads TGTGCCAGCAGCTTAGGGCGGGGGGTGCTCGAGCAGTACTTC. Amino acids: CASSLGRGVLEQYF.

The rearrangement links TRBV3-1 to TRBJ1-5; D may be TRBD1 (6 bases). V was trimmed by 3 bases and J by 2 bases, leaving 11 bases between them. CDR1 and CDR2 from the germline V gene are LGHDT and YNNKEL (reference sequence). CDR3 size: 15 residues. The CDR3 loop reads CASSHSGVGNQPQHF. The CDR3 nucleotides are TGTGCCAGCAGCCATTCAGGGGTTGGCAATCAGCCCCAGCATTTT.

Notes on this clonotype: Given a much more abundant clone one base away, this may be a read error. The V and J genes are TRBV5-4 and TRBJ1-1, with D tentatively TRBD1 (5 bases). Germline assignment: CDR1 SGHNT and CDR2 YYREEE (reference sequence). The V end lost 4 bases, the J end lost 7 bases, and 11 bases lay between the germline ends. This CDR3 is built from 12 residues. The CDR3 DNA sequence: TGTGCCAGCAGCCCCCAGGGTGTTGAAGCTTTCTTT. Translating it yields CASSPQGVEAFF.

This clonotype was seen only once. The rearrangement uses TRBV5-1 and TRBJ2-7, with D possibly TRBD2 on 6 matching bases. The CDR3 consists of 13 residues. The V end was cut by 0 bases, the J end by 6 bases, with 10 bases between. Germline CDR1 reads SGHRS; CDR2 reads YFSETQ. The CDR3: CASSLVTRGEQYF. CDR3 in DNA: TGCGCCAGCAGCTTGGTGACTAGGGGCGAGCAGTACTTC.

The chain couples TRBV6-1 to TRBJ2-3; D is possibly TRBD1 or TRBD2 (7 bases each). Germline lookup yields CDR1 MNHNS and CDR2 SASEGT. V was shortened by 0 bases and J by 4 bases, with 17 bases between the two germline ends. This CDR3 spans 17 amino acids. The CDR3 here is CASSEARATGRADTQYF. CDR3 nucleotide sequence: TGTGCCAGCAGTGAAGCGCGGGCGACAGGGAGGGCAGATACGCAGTATTTT.

The chain carries TRBV15 and TRBJ2-7; weak D call: TRBD2 (6 bases). The CDR3 contains 14 residues. Trimming shortened V by 1 base and J by 5 bases, and 12 bases separated the two germline ends. Germline CDR1 is LNHNV and CDR2 is YYDKDF (reference sequence). The CDR3 DNA reads TGTGCCACCAGCAGAGTCGGTGGGAGGCACGAGCAGTACTTC. Protein sequence: CATSRVGGRHEQYF.

The chain has TRBV5-6 and TRBJ2-1, with a tentative D call TRBD1 (6 bases). Germline V gene data show CDR1 as SGHDT and CDR2 as YYEEEE. V shed 4 bases and J shed 9 bases, with 20 bases lying between them. The CDR3 sequence is 15 residues long. CDR3 sequence reads: CASSASWQGTGEQFF. DNA for the CDR3: TGTGCCAGCAGCGCGAGTTGGCAGGGGACGGGTGAGCAGTTCTTC.

This chain joins TRBV18 and TRBJ2-5; no firm D call. Trimming removed 3 bases from V and 1 base from J, with 6 bases in between. The CDR3 is 13 residues long. Germline values: CDR1 KGHSH, CDR2 LQKENI. The CDR3 here is CASSPSFQETQYF. The CDR3, as DNA: TGTGCCAGCTCACCTTCCTTCCAAGAGACCCAGTACTTC.

This clonotype was seen repeatedly, ten times or more. The chain links TRBV28 to TRBJ2-5; D ambiguous. Trimming shortened V by 6 bases and J by 8 bases, and 13 bases separated the two germline ends. There are 12 residues in the CDR3. CDR1 and CDR2 from the germline V gene are MDHEN and SYDVKM. CDR3 sequence: CASRSPGRTQYF. In DNA, the CDR3 is TGTGCCAGCAGATCCCCAGGACGAACCCAGTACTTC. Using reference TRBV28 and TRBJ2-5 for the parts outside the CDR3, the full variable domain is DVKVTQSSRYLVKRTGEKVFLECVQDMDHENMFWYRQDPGLGLRLIYFSYDVKMKEKGDIPEGYSVSREKKERFSLILESASTNQTSMYLCASRSPGRTQYFGPGTRLLVL.

This clonotype was observed at least ten times. The chain joins TRBV27 to TRBJ2-2, with D possibly matching TRBD2 (7 bases). The CDR3 covers 14 residues. Germline V CDR1 and CDR2: MNHEY, SMNVEV (reference sequence). V gave up 2 bases and J gave up 6 bases, with 10 bases separating them. This CDR3 is CASSLAGASGELFF. The CDR3, as DNA: TGTGCCAGCAGTTTAGCGGGGGCGTCCGGGGAGCTGTTTTTT.

This clonotype was seen a handful of times. V and J are TRBV24-1 and TRBJ2-1; 10 nucleotides match TRBD2. V lost 3 bases, J lost 2 bases, and 3 bases stayed unmatched. The germline V gene encodes CDR1 KGHDR and CDR2 SFDVKD. The CDR3 runs to 16 residues. CDR3: CATSDPSGRAYNEQFF. CDR3 coding DNA: TGTGCCACCAGTGATCCGAGCGGGAGGGCCTACAATGAGCAGTTCTTC.

This clonotype has ten or more counts. The chain is built from TRBV7-8 and TRBJ2-3; D is perhaps TRBD1 (6 bases). V was clipped by 4 bases and J by 3 bases, with 14 bases between them. Germline values: CDR1 SGHVS, CDR2 FQNEAQ. The CDR3 length is 15 residues. The DNA of the CDR3 is TGTGCCAGCAGCTCCCGGGACACTCAGACAGATACGCAGTATTTT. It codes for CASSSRDTQTDTQYF.

This clonotype appeared a single time. The chain joins TRBV5-1 to TRBJ1-4; no clear D gene. CDR1 and CDR2 (germline): SGHRS, YFSETQ. Trimming left V 0 bases short and J 7 bases short, with 13 bases between. The CDR3 runs to 15 residues. In DNA, the CDR3 is TGCGCCAGCAGCTTGGTGGGGAGCCGGGGTGAAAAACTGTTTTTT. This translates into CASSLVGSRGEKLFF.

This clonotype has more than one count but fewer than ten. V is TRBV28 and J is TRBJ1-6; no reliable D call. Germline CDR1 MDHEN, CDR2 SYDVKM. The CDR3 sequence is 15 residues long. V was shortened by 5 bases and J by 4 bases, with 12 bases between the two germline ends. This CDR3 is CASSTSSFYNSPLHF. The CDR3 bases are TGTGCCAGCAGTACCAGTTCTTTTTATAATTCACCCCTCCACTTT.

The chain joins TRBV29-1 to TRBJ2-7, with D perhaps TRBD1 (6 bases). Between the trimmed V and J ends, which lost 0 bases and 6 bases, there was a span of 9 bases. CDR1 and CDR2 (germline): SQVTM, ANQGSEA. CDR3 length equals 12 residues. CDR3 loop: CSVEERGSEQYF. The CDR3 nucleotides read TGCAGCGTTGAAGAAAGGGGGAGCGAGCAGTACTTC.

This clonotype was detected ten times or more. This chain's CDR3 is CASSLDASQPQHF. The CDR3 region has the DNA TGTGCCAGCAGTTTAGACGCGTCTCAGCCCCAGCATTTT. V gene TRBV12-3 or TRBV12-4 combines with J gene TRBJ1-5; D is uncertain. Deletions cut 1 base from V and 6 bases from J, with 7 bases between. The CDR3 covers 13 residues.

This clonotype was recorded many times. The V gene is TRBV7-8, the J gene TRBJ2-7, with 7 bases aligning to TRBD1. The germline gives CDR1 SGHVS, CDR2 FQNEAQ. Trimming removed 5 bases from V and 3 bases from J; junction bases left unmatched: 10. CDR3 size: 15 residues. The CDR3 loop reads CASSPHGTALYEQYF. CDR3 nucleotide sequence: TGTGCCAGCAGCCCACACGGGACAGCGCTCTACGAGCAGTACTTC.

This clonotype was counted between two and nine times. This sequence joins TRBV4-1 and TRBJ1-2, with TRBD1 as a possible D gene (6 bases). The CDR3 sequence is 16 residues long. Trimming removed 1 base from V and 3 bases from J, with 15 bases in between. Germline V lookup: CDR1 MGHRA, CDR2 YSYEKL. CDR3 bases: TGCGCCAGCAGCCAAGTTTCCAGGGGAACGGACTATGGCTACACCTTC. Translated: CASSQVSRGTDYGYTF.

This clonotype turned up a few times. CDR3 amino acids: CASSPTAGSSGNTIYF. Written as DNA, the CDR3 is TGTGCCAGCAGTCCAACAGCAGGGAGCTCTGGAAACACCATATATTTT. The genes are TRBV6-1 and TRBJ1-3, with a tentative D call TRBD1 (5 bases). Trimming took off 5 bases at V and 0 bases at J, with 14 bases between the two ends. Germline lookup yields CDR1 MNHNS and CDR2 SASEGT. The CDR3 is 16 amino acids.

The chain combines TRBV7-9 with TRBJ2-5; 9 bases align to TRBD1. J was trimmed by 5 bases and V by 5 bases; bases with no gene match: 18. Germline-derived CDR1 and CDR2 are SEHNR and FQNEAQ (reference sequence). The CDR3 runs 18 residues. Here the CDR3 DNA reads TGTGCCAGCAGCCCCGCCGGTGGGGACAGGGCCCTCCGGGAGACCCAGTACTTC. Its translation: CASSPAGGDRALRETQYF.